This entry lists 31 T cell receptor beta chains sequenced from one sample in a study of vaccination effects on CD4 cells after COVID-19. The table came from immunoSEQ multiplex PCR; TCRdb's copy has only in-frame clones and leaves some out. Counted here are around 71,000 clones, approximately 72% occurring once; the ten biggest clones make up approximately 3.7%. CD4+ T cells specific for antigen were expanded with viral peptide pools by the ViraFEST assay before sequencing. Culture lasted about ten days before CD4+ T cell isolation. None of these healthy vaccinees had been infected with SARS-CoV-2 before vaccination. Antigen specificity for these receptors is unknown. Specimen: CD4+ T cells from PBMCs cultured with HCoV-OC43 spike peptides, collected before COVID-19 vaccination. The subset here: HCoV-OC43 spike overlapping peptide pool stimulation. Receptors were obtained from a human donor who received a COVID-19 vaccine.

As DNA, the CDR3 is TGTGCCAGCAGCTTAATCCCTAGCGGGGTAGCCAAAAACATTCAGTACTTC. It codes for CASSLIPSGVAKNIQYF. The chain employs TRBV7-2 and TRBJ2-4; 9 bases map to TRBD2. In germline, CDR1 is SGHTA, CDR2 FQGNSA. J lost 0 bases, V lost 2 bases, and 5 bases had no gene match. The CDR3 extends over 17 amino acids.

The CDR3 sequence: CASSLAGTGGETQYF. As DNA, the CDR3 is TGTGCCAGCAGTTTAGCCGGGACAGGGGGGGAGACCCAGTACTTC. This chain joins TRBV28 and TRBJ2-5, with 11 bases lining up with TRBD1. The germline V gene encodes CDR1 MDHEN and CDR2 SYDVKM. The length of the CDR3 is 15 residues. With V trimmed by 2 bases and J by 5 bases, 4 bases remained unmatched.

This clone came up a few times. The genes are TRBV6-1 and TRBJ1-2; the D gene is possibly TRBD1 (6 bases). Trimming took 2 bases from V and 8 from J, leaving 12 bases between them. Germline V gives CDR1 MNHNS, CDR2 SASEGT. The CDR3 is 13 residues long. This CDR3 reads CASSEWGGFGYTF. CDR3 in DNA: TGTGCCAGCAGTGAATGGGGGGGCTTCGGCTACACCTTC.

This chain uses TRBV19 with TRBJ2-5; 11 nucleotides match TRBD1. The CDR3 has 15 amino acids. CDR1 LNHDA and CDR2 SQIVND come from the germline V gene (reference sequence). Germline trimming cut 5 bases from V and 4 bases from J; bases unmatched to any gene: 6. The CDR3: CASSQPGQGGETQYF. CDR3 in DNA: TGTGCCAGTAGTCAACCGGGACAGGGGGGAGAGACCCAGTACTTC.

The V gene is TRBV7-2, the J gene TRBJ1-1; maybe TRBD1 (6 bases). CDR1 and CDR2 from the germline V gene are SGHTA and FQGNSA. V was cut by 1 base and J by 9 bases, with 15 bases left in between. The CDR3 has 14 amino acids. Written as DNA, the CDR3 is TGTGCCAGCAGCTTAGTCATGTCGGGGGCCAAAGCTTTCTTT. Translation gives CASSLVMSGAKAFF.

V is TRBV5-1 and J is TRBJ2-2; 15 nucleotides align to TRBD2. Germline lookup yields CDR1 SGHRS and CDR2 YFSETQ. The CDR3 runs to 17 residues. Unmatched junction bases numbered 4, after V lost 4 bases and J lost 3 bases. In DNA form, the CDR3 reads TGCGCCAGCAGCCGGACTAGCGGGGGGGCGGACACCGGGGAGCTGTTTTTT. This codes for CASSRTSGGADTGELFF. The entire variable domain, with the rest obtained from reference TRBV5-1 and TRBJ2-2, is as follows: KAGVTQTPRYLIKTRGQQVTLSCSPISGHRSVSWYQQTPGQGLQFLFEYFSETQRNKGNFPGRFSGRQFSNSRSEMNVSTLELGDSALYLCASSRTSGGADTGELFFGEGSRLTVL.

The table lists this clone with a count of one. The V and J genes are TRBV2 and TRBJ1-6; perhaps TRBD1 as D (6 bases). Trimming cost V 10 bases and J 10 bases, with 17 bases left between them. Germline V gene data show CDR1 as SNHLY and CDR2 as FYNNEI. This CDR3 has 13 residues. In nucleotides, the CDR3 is TGTGCCACGGCCAGGGGCTACGGATCACCCCTCCACTTT. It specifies CATARGYGSPLHF.

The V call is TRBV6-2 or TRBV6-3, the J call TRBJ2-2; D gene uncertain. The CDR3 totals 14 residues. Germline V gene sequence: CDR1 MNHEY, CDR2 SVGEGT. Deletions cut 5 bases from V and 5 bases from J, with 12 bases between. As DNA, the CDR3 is TGTGCCAGCAGTCACACCGTAGGAACCGGGGAGCTGTTTTTT. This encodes CASSHTVGTGELFF.

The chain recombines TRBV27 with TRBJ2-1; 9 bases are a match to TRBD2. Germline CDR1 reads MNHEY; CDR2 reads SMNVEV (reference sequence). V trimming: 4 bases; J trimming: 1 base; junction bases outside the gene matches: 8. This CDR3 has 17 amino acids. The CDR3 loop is CASSSYGGGGSYNEQFF. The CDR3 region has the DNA TGTGCCAGCAGTTCCTACGGCGGGGGGGGATCCTACAATGAGCAGTTCTTC.

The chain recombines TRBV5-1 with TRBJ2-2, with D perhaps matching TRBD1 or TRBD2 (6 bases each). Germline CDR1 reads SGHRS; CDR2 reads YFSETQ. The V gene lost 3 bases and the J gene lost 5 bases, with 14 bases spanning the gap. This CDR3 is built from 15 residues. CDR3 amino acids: CASSSVGGRTGELFF. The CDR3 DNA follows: TGCGCCAGCAGCTCTGTGGGGGGCAGGACCGGGGAGCTGTTTTTT.

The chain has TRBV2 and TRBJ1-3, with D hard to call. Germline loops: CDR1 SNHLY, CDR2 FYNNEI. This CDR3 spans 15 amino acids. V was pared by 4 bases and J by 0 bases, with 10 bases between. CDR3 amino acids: CASSASQLSGNTIYF. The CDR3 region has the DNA TGTGCCAGCAGTGCCTCACAGCTCTCTGGAAACACCATATATTTT.

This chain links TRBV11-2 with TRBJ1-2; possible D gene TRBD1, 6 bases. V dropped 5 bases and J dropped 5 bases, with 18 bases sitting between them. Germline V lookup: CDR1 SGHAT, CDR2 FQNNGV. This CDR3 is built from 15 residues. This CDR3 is CASSPGTQRAYGYTF. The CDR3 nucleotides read TGTGCCAGCAGCCCCGGGACACAAAGGGCTTATGGCTACACCTTC.

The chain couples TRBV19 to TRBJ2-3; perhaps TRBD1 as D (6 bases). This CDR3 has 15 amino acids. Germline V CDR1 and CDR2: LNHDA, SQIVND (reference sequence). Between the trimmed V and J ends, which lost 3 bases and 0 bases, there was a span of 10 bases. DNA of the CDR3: TGTGCCAGTAGTATGGCAGGGGCGAGCACAGATACGCAGTATTTT. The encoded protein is CASSMAGASTDTQYF.

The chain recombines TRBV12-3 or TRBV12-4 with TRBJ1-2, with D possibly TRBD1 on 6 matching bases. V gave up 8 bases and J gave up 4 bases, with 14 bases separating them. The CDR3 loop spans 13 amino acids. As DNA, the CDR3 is TGTGCCAGCGGCTACAGGGCACCCTATGGCTACACCTTC. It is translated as CASGYRAPYGYTF.

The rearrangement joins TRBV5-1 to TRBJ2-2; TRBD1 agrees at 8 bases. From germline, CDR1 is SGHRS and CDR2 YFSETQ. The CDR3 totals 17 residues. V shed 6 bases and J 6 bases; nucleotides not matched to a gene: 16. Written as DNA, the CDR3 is TGCGCCAGCACCTCCAATGGGGCAGGGGGCTACGCCGGGGAGCTGTTTTTT. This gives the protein CASTSNGAGGYAGELFF. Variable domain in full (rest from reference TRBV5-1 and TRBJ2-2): KAGVTQTPRYLIKTRGQQVTLSCSPISGHRSVSWYQQTPGQGLQFLFEYFSETQRNKGNFPGRFSGRQFSNSRSEMNVSTLELGDSALYLCASTSNGAGGYAGELFFGEGSRLTVL.

CDR3 nucleotides: TGTGCCAGCAGAAGGTCGGGGTCAGATACGCAGTATTTT. Residues: CASRRSGSDTQYF. V gene TRBV7-8 combines with J gene TRBJ2-3; possible D gene TRBD2, 5 bases. This CDR3 is 13 amino acids long. Germline CDR1 SGHVS, CDR2 FQNEAQ. Between the trimmed V and J ends, which lost 6 bases and 4 bases, there was a span of 11 bases.

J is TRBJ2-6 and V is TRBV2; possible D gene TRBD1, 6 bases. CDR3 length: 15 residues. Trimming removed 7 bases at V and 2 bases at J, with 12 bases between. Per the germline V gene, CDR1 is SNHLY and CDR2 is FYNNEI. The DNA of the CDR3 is TGTGCCAGCACCCCTGGGGGCGCTGGGGCCAACGTCCTGACTTTC. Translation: CASTPGGAGANVLTF.

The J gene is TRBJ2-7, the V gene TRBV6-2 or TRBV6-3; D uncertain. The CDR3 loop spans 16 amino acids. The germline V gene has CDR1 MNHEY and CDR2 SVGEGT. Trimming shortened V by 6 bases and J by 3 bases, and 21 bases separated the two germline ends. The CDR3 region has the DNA TGTGCCAGCAGCTCCGGTAAGCTAGGACGAGGCTACGAGCAGTACGTC. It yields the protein CASSSGKLGRGYEQYV.

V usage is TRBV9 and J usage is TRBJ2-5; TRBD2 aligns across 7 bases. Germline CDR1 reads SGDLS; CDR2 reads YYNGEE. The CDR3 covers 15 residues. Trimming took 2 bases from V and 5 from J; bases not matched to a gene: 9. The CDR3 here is CASSVGAGSWETQYF. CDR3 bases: TGTGCCAGCAGCGTGGGAGCGGGGTCATGGGAGACCCAGTACTTC.

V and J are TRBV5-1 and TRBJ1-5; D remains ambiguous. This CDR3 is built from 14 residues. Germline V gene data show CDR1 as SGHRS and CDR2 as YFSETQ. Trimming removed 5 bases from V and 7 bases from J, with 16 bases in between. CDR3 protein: CASSQWEGDQPQHF. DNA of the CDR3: TGCGCCAGCAGTCAATGGGAGGGCGACCAGCCCCAGCATTTT.

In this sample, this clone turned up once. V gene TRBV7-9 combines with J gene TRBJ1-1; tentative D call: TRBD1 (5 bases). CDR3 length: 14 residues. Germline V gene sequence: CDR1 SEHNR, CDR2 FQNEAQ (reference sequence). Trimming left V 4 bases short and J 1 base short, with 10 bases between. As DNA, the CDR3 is TGTGCCAGCAGCTCAAGGACACCGAACACTGAAGCTTTCTTT. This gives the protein CASSSRTPNTEAFF. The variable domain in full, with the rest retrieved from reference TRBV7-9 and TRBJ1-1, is DTGVSQNPRHKITKRGQNVTFRCDPISEHNRLYWYRQTLGQGPEFLTYFQNEAQLEKSRLLSDRFSAERPKGSFSTLEIQRTEQGDSAMYLCASSSRTPNTEAFFGQGTRLTVV.

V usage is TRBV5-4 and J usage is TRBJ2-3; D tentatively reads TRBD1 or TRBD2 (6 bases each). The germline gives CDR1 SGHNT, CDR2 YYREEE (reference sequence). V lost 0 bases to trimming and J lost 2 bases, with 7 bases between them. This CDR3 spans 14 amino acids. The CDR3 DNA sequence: TGTGCCAGCAGCTTGGGGGGGGCCACAGATACGCAGTATTTT. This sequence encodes CASSLGGATDTQYF.

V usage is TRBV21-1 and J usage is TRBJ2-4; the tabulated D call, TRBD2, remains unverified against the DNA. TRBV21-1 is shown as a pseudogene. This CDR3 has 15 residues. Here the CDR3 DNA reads TGTGCCAGCAGGGTTCGGGGGTGTGGGAAAAACATTCAGTACTTC. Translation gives CASRVRGCGKNIQYF.

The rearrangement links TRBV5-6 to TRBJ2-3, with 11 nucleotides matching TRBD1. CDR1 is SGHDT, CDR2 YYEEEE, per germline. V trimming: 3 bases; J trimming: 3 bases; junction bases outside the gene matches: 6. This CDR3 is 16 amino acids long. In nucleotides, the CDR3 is TGTGCCAGCAGCTCACCGGGACAGGGGGTAACAGATACGCAGTATTTT. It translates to CASSSPGQGVTDTQYF.

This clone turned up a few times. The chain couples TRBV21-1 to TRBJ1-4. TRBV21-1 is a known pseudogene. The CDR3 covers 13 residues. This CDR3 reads CASSNVPGEKLFF. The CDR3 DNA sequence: TGTGCCAGCAGCAACGTTCCGGGTGAAAAACTGTTTTTT.

In DNA form, the CDR3 reads TGTGCCAGCAGCGTCGCCTCGGACAGGGCCAATTCACCCCTCCACTTT. It is translated as CASSVASDRANSPLHF. This sequence joins TRBV7-2 and TRBJ1-6, with 8 bases lining up with TRBD1. The CDR3 contains 16 residues. Germline assignment: CDR1 SGHTA and CDR2 FQGNSA. Germline trimming cut 5 bases from V and 7 bases from J; bases unmatched to any gene: 10.

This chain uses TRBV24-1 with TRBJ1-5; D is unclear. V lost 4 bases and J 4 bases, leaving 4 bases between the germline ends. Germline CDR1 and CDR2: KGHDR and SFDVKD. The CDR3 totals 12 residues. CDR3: CATSEGNQPQHF. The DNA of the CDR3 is TGTGCCACCAGTGAGGGGAATCAGCCCCAGCATTTT.

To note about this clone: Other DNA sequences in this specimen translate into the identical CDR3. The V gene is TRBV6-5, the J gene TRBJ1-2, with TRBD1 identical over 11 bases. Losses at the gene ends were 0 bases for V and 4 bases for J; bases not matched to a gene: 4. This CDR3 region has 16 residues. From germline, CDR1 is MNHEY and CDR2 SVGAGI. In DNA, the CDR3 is TGTGCCAGCAGTTACTCTAGGACAGGGGGCTTCTATGGCTACACCTTC. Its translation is CASSYSRTGGFYGYTF.

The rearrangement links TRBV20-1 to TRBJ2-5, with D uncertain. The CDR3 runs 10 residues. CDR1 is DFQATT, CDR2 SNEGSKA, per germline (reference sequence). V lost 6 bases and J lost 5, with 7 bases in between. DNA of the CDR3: TGCAGTGCAGGGTGGGAGACCCAGTACTTC. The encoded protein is CSAGWETQYF.

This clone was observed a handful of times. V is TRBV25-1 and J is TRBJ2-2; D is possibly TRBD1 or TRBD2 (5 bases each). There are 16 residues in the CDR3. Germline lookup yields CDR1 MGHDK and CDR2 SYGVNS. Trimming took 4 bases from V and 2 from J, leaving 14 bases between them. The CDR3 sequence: CASSVRGGINTGELFF. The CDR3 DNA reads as TGTGCCAGCAGTGTACGTGGGGGAATTAACACCGGGGAGCTGTTTTTT.

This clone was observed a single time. CDR3 residues: CASSTIAGTPDTQYF. The CDR3 DNA follows: TGTGCCAGCAGCACCATAGCGGGGACCCCAGATACGCAGTATTTT. The gene calls are TRBV28 and TRBJ2-3; 8 bases line up with TRBD2. With 6 bases clipped from V and 4 bases from J, the junction kept 9 bases outside the gene matches. This CDR3 has 15 amino acids. Germline CDR1 MDHEN, CDR2 SYDVKM.